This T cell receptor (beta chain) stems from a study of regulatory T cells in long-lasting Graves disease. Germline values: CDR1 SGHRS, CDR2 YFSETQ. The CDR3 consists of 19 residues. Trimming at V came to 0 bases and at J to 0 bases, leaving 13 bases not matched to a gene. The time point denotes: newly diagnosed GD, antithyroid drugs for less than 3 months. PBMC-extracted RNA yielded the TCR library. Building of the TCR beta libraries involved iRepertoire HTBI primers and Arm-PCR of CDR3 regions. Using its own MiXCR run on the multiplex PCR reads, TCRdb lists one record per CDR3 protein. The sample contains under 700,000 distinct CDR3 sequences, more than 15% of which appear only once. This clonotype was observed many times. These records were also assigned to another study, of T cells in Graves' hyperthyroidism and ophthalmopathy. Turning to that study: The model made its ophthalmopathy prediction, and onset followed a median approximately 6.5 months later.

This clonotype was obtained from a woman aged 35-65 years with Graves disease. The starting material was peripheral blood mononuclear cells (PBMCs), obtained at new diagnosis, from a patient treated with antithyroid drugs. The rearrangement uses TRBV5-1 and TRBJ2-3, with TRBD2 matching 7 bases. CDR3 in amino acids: CASSLVSRGSPSSTDTQYF. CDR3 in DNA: TGCGCCAGCAGCTTGGTCTCGCGGGGGTCACCCTCTAGCACAGATACGCAGTATTTT.